This TCR beta chain was identified in a study of OX40 agonist ivuxolimab in advanced cancers. Describing the broader study: Ivuxolimab was a fully human IgG2 agonistic monoclonal antibody targeting the costimulatory receptor OX40 (CD134). Intravenous ivuxolimab was administered to patients every 2 weeks at six dose levels: 0.01, 0.1, 0.3, 1.5, 3 and 10 mg/kg. Of the approximately 50 patients in dose escalation, about 19 had hepatocellular carcinoma, some 15 had melanoma, 9 had renal cell carcinoma and 9 had head and neck cancer. In the dose-escalation cohort, 65% to 85% of patients were male, and the mean age was 60 years with a range of roughly 20 to 80. Prior anti-PD-1, anti-PD-L1 or anti-CTLA-4 therapy was permitted, and checkpoint inhibitors had been received by around 39% of dose-escalation patients. Three dose-escalation patients achieved partial responses, one with hepatocellular carcinoma and two with cutaneous melanoma. Peripheral TCRbeta sequencing was intended to test whether TCR sequence diversity was altered and clonal T-cell expansion was caused by ivuxolimab. The paper reports the monotherapy dose-escalation portion (N = 52 patients) of the phase I ivuxolimab trial.

The germline V gene specifies SGHTA as CDR1 and FQGNSA as CDR2. The CDR3, cysteine through phenylalanine, is 13 amino acids long. Only the CDR3 region is kept as DNA, spanning 39 bases read in frame from base 1. The V end loses 5 bases and the J end loses 3 bases, and a stretch of 11 bases separates them. The trial excluded patients who had a history of autoimmune disease or who were on systemic immunosuppression. In every dose cohort, peripheral blood was drawn for TCR sequencing at baseline, cycle 4 day 1, and cycle 7 day 1. The samples were drawn from a first-in-human, open-label, multicenter phase I dose-escalation trial of ivuxolimab. Adults with locally advanced or metastatic melanoma, renal cell carcinoma, hepatocellular carcinoma or head and neck squamous cell carcinoma were enrolled in the trial. Before TCR sequencing, CD4+ and CD8+ T cells were separately sorted from peripheral blood. Genomic DNA was isolated from the sorted cells so that the TCRbeta CDR3 region could be sequenced. The immunoSEQ Assay was used to sequence the TCRbeta CDR3 regions. What TCRdb holds here is the immuneACCESS table cut down to in-frame rearrangements. Part of the clones is not present; checked against another copy, under half of the missing clones reflect an unresolved V gene, and the others are unexplained. The sample table shows approximately 80,000 clones, and around 86% are seen once. The ten largest clones add up to 0.2% to 0.3% of the sample.

Study-wide conclusions, independent of this receptor: At doses of 0.1 to 3.0 mg/kg, clonal expansion of both CD4+ and CD8+ T cells in blood was seen between baseline and week 6. On average, CD8+ T cells showed more expanded clones than CD4+ T cells after ivuxolimab. Low levels of normalized T-cell clonal expansion were also seen in some nonresponding patients. The antigen specificity of the peripheral T cells that underwent clonal expansion was not determined. In partial responders in the 0.1-3.0 mg/kg groups, normalized peripheral clonal expansion was found to be among the lowest, especially among CD8+ T cells.

In the case of this clone: It has no known antigen specificity. One base away there is no much larger clone; base qualities are not given.

Recombination connected TRBV7-2 to TRBJ2-7; the D gene is not confidently resolved. Source: CD4+ or CD8+ T cells sorted from blood, taken in a trial of the OX40 agonist ivuxolimab. The sequence derives from an adult with an advanced solid tumor such as melanoma, head and neck, liver or kidney cancer. The DNA sequence is TGTGCCAGCAGCAAGGACGGTAACTACGAGCAGTACTTC. This gives the protein CASSKDGNYEQYF.